One T cell receptor (beta chain) is described in this entry. These data are taken from a study of blood T cell repertoires in COVID-19. Across the study: Spain, Italy and the United States supplied samples that represented acute and convalescent COVID-19. From T cells, B-cell-depleted T cells, or PBMCs came the material, which was cDNA or gDNA.

Per the original data handling: Scientists estimated how many nucleated cells there were by amplifying reference gene primers. This table comes from immunoSEQ multiplex PCR, and its TCRdb copy is limited to in-frame clones, with some not included. The DNA was the basis for D and trimming; V, J and clone size are from that table. The sample lists 240,000 or so clones; approximately 82% were seen once. This CDR3 has 15 amino acids. Germline CDR1 is LGHNA and CDR2 is YSLEER. V lost 0 bases, J lost 8 bases, and 13 bases lay in between. The sequence came from a woman aged 80 or older with acute or convalescent COVID-19. The specimen sequenced was peripheral blood. This rearrangement joins TRBV4-3 to TRBJ1-4; no definite D call. The CDR3 sequence: CASSQDTAGGEKLFF. In DNA form, the CDR3 reads TGCGCCAGCAGCCAAGATACAGCGGGTGGGGAAAAACTGTTTTTT.